The entry below gives a single T cell receptor beta chain sequence along with its context. This clonotype was detected ten times or more. No antigen is known for it. The record has no base qualities; no much larger clone is one base away. The data belong to a study of T cell repertoires in cytomegalovirus infection (dated by TCRdb to the late 2010s). For context, the study as a whole: Donor HLA type was relevant to the analysis, as public TCR beta signatures indicated carriage of CMV infection together with the matching HLA type. Broad study findings and their caveats: Cumulative frequency of public TCR beta family members discriminated carriers of CMV infection plus the relevant HLA type in this cohort and an independent approximately 360-donor cohort. The ex vivo response was dominated by HLA-C-restricted CMV-specific TCR beta clonotypes, and the single most frequent clonotype in two of eight donors was supplied by these HLA-C-restricted clonotypes.

The instrument given in TCRdb is Illumina HiSeq 1500. Clones were called with MiXCR by TCRdb after fastp trimmed the public reads at Q25, and only in-frame beta chains were retained. Here each entry gathers all rows of one CDR3 protein and keeps the most common genes and DNA. The table for this sample lists 200,000 to 300,000 distinct CDR3 sequences; 12% to 15% of them were counted only once. The ten largest make up around 9% of the sample. The CDR3 has 15 amino acids, counting the end cysteine and phenylalanine. The read is trimmed to its CDR3 DNA, 45 bases read in frame from base 1. CDR1 SGHAT and CDR2 FQNNGV were looked up in the germline V gene. V is shortened by 2 bases, J by 8 bases, and the region joining them spans 15 bases.

The TCR was taken from a human donor in good health (CMV status not recorded). Some clones in this sample may be carry-over from other donors' samples. Here the chain combines TRBV11-2 and TRBJ1-4; the D gene is not confidently resolved. Sequencing used PBMCs. The sequence in DNA is TGTGCCAGCAGCTTATTGGGTCGGCCCTCCGAAAAACTGTTTTTT. Protein translation: CASSLLGRPSEKLFF.